The present T cell receptor beta chain was sequenced within a study of T cell responses to AZD1222 COVID-19 vaccine. Both about-4-week and about-12-week second-dose recipients were combined. This table comes from immunoSEQ multiplex PCR, and its TCRdb copy is limited to in-frame clones, with some not included. The sample lists more than 60,000 clones, about nine tenths occurring once. Germline-derived CDR1 and CDR2 are SGHRS and YFSETQ. With 6 bases removed from V and 5 bases from J, the gap between germline ends came to 15 bases. The CDR3 is made up of 14 amino acids. This chain links TRBV5-1 with TRBJ2-1, with D perhaps assigned TRBD1 or TRBD2 (6 bases each). This TCR came from an adult who received the AZD1222 COVID-19 vaccine. The sample was peripheral blood, taken 28 days after the second AZD1222 dose. The CDR3 region is CASTLRGENNEQFF. The CDR3 region has the DNA TGCGCCAGCACCCTAAGGGGGGAGAACAATGAGCAGTTCTTC.